A single sample is the source of the 14 T cell receptor beta chains below, sequenced in a study of T cells after yellow fever vaccination. Using its own MiXCR run on the 5' RACE reads, TCRdb lists one record per CDR3 protein. The sample contains some 600,000 distinct CDR3 sequences, less than 20% of which appear only once. The source was PBMCs, collected 5 days after the first yellow fever vaccination. These receptor sequences come from a young man who received the YFV17D yellow fever vaccine.

This clonotype occurred once. V gene TRBV12-3 or TRBV12-4 combines with J gene TRBJ2-5; TRBD2 might be the D (5 bases). The CDR3 contains 14 residues. The V and J ends lost 7 bases and 1 base respectively, with 13 bases between them. The CDR3 loop reads CASTAGLVQETQYF. CDR3 bases: TGTGCCAGCACCGCCGGACTCGTCCAAGAGACCCAGTACTTC.

This chain uses TRBV20-1 with TRBJ1-4; 9 bases are shared with TRBD1. The V gene end was trimmed by 0 bases and the J gene end by 6 bases; junction bases not matched to a gene: 2. The CDR3 has 14 residues. Germline assignment: CDR1 DFQATT and CDR2 SNEGSKA (reference sequence). The DNA of the CDR3 is TGCAGTGCTAGAGATCGGACAGGGGATGAAAAACTGTTTTTT. This translates into CSARDRTGDEKLFF.

This clonotype was counted only a few times. This chain links TRBV11-2 with TRBJ2-7; TRBD2 agrees at 7 bases. V lost 1 base to trimming and J lost 2 bases; unmatched junction nucleotides: 5. CDR3 length equals 15 residues. CDR1 and CDR2 (germline): SGHAT, FQNNGV. The CDR3 loop is CASSLVGGTPYEQYF. Here the CDR3 DNA reads TGTGCCAGCAGCTTAGTGGGGGGGACCCCCTACGAGCAGTACTTC.

This clonotype was recorded a few times. V and J are TRBV19 and TRBJ2-7; no clear D gene. Germline V CDR1 and CDR2: LNHDA, SQIVND (reference sequence). V lost 3 bases, J lost 0 bases, and 6 bases lay in between. The CDR3 runs 13 residues. CDR3 loop: CASSMSDSYEQYF. The CDR3 DNA is TGTGCCAGTAGTATGTCAGACTCCTACGAGCAGTACTTC. Supplemented by reference TRBV19 and TRBJ2-7, the full variable domain reads DGGITQSPKYLFRKEGQNVTLSCEQNLNHDAMYWYRQDPGQGLRLIYYSQIVNDFQKGDIAEGYSVSREKKESFPLTVTSAQKNPTAFYLCASSMSDSYEQYFGPGTRLTVT.

The chain recombines TRBV6-1 with TRBJ1-4; D remains ambiguous. Germline assignment: CDR1 MNHNS and CDR2 SASEGT. The V gene lost 6 bases and the J gene lost 4 bases, with 15 bases spanning the gap. CDR3 size: 15 residues. The CDR3 coding sequence is TGTGCCAGCAGCGAAACTCTACAGTATAATGAAAAACTGTTTTTT. This translates into CASSETLQYNEKLFF.

The chain combines TRBV5-4 with TRBJ1-3, with 7 bases that match TRBD1. The germline V gene has CDR1 SGHNT and CDR2 YYREEE (reference sequence). J was trimmed by 0 bases and V by 6 bases; bases with no gene match: 6. The CDR3 contains 15 residues. Here the CDR3 DNA reads TGTGCCAGCAAACCTCCAGGGGGCTCTGGAAACACCATATATTTT. Residues: CASKPPGGSGNTIYF.

This clonotype was seen only a few times. The chain couples TRBV5-4 to TRBJ1-1; D remains ambiguous. CDR3 length: 13 amino acids. Trimming took off 2 bases at V and 3 bases at J, with 8 bases between the two ends. Per germline, CDR1 SGHNT and CDR2 YYREEE (reference sequence). In DNA form, the CDR3 reads TGTGCCAGCAGCTTTGGGGAGGACACTGAAGCTTTCTTT. Its protein is CASSFGEDTEAFF. The full variable domain, rest sourced from reference TRBV5-4 and TRBJ1-1, is ETGVTQSPTHLIKTRGQQVTLRCSSQSGHNTVSWYQQALGQGPQFIFQYYREEENGRGNFPPRFSGLQFPNYSSELNVNALELDDSALYLCASSFGEDTEAFFGQGTRLTVV.

The genes are TRBV4-3 and TRBJ2-3; the D gene could be TRBD1 or TRBD2 (5 bases each). In germline, CDR1 is LGHNA, CDR2 YSLEER. The CDR3 length is 18 residues. The V and J ends lost 0 bases and 0 bases respectively, with 16 bases between them. The CDR3 reads CASSQDWDVVRSTDTQYF. Written as DNA, the CDR3 is TGCGCCAGCAGCCAAGATTGGGACGTGGTCCGTAGCACAGATACGCAGTATTTT.

This sequence joins TRBV5-1 and TRBJ1-3; D is uncertain. CDR1 and CDR2 (germline): SGHRS, YFSETQ. This CDR3 comprises 15 residues. V lost 4 bases, J lost 4 bases, and 15 bases lay in between. CDR3 in amino acids: CASSPQEGLGNTIYF. Here the CDR3 DNA reads TGCGCCAGCAGCCCCCAGGAGGGCCTCGGAAACACCATATATTTT.

V usage is TRBV19 and J usage is TRBJ1-1; D ambiguous. The CDR3 totals 13 residues. Germline CDR1 reads LNHDA; CDR2 reads SQIVND (reference sequence). V was shortened by 2 bases and J by 1 base, with 5 bases between the two germline ends. CDR3 protein: CASSIHPNTEAFF. CDR3 bases: TGTGCCAGTAGTATACATCCGAACACTGAAGCTTTCTTT. The full variable domain, in which reference TRBV19 and TRBJ1-1 provide the parts outside the CDR3, is DGGITQSPKYLFRKEGQNVTLSCEQNLNHDAMYWYRQDPGQGLRLIYYSQIVNDFQKGDIAEGYSVSREKKESFPLTVTSAQKNPTAFYLCASSIHPNTEAFFGQGTRLTVV.

There are many counts of this clonotype. The CDR3 here is CASSLTVTEAFF. The DNA for the CDR3 is TGTGCCAGCAGTTTGACAGTCACTGAAGCTTTCTTT. The V and J genes are TRBV2 and TRBJ1-1; D is possibly TRBD1 (5 bases). Germline CDR1 is SNHLY and CDR2 is FYNNEI. V shed 5 bases and J shed 4 bases, with 8 bases lying between them. The CDR3 spans 12 residues.

This chain links TRBV20-1 with TRBJ1-5; D is unresolved. This CDR3 is 14 amino acids long. V lost 0 bases and J 1 base, leaving 7 bases between the germline ends. Germline lookup yields CDR1 DFQATT and CDR2 SNEGSKA (reference sequence). The CDR3, as DNA: TGCAGTGCTAGAGATCCCCGGAGCAATCAGCCCCAGCATTTT. Residues: CSARDPRSNQPQHF.

This clonotype has only a few counts. This chain joins TRBV24-1 and TRBJ1-2, with D tentatively TRBD1 (6 bases). V gave up 2 bases and J gave up 2 bases, with 8 bases separating them. This CDR3 has 14 residues. CDR1 and CDR2 from the germline V gene are KGHDR and SFDVKD. The chain's CDR3 is CATSDSTGNYGYTF. The CDR3 DNA is TGTGCCACCAGTGATTCGACAGGAAACTATGGCTACACCTTC.

There are many counts of this clonotype. This chain links TRBV9 with TRBJ2-5, with TRBD1 identical over 8 bases. Germline V gene lookup returns CDR1 SGDLS and CDR2 YYNGEE. Trimming removed 4 bases from V and 5 bases from J; junction bases left unmatched: 4. This CDR3 spans 13 amino acids. CDR3 protein: CASSYRTGETQYF. For the CDR3, the DNA is TGTGCCAGCAGCTACCGGACAGGGGAGACCCAGTACTTC. Based on the CDR3 plus reference TRBV9 and TRBJ2-5, the full variable domain is DSGVTQTPKHLITATGQRVTLRCSPRSGDLSVYWYQQSLDQGLQFLIQYYNGEERAKGNILERFSAQQFPDLHSELNLSSLELGDSALYFCASSYRTGETQYFGPGTRLLVL.